This T cell receptor (beta chain) was captured by sequencing in a study of human T cells and chemical hapten exposure. As for the study in general: Alopecia areata, totalis and universalis patients, mostly female, were included.

Study results and caveats: Compared with pre-sensitization or healthy control sets, expanded TCRs clustered more. Among TCRs, those above 1 in 1000 frequency were unaffected by DPC sensitization.

V lost 4 bases to trimming and J lost 3 bases, with 13 bases between them. Germline V gene data show CDR1 as SGHKS and CDR2 as YYEKEE (reference sequence). The CDR3 is 14 amino acids. Regarding time point: pre-sensitization, week 0. The treatment: therapeutic diphenylcyclopropenone sensitization with weekly scalp DPC. TCRdb reanalysed the RACE reads using MiXCR and keeps one entry per CDR3 protein. The sample has a few hundred thousand distinct CDR3 sequences; approximately 7.5% are singletons. In this sample, this clonotype turned up many times. Antigen specificity is unknown. This sequence originates from a man aged 18 to 30 with alopecia areata. Some clones in this sample may be carry-over from other donors' samples. The rearrangement joins TRBV5-5 to TRBJ1-2; D not certain. The sequencing used whole blood, collected in connection with sensitization to the hapten diphenylcyclopropenone (DPC). The CDR3 is CASSPGPLDYGYTF. Here the CDR3 DNA reads TGTGCCAGCAGCCCCGGGCCTCTCGACTATGGCTACACCTTC.